The 18 T cell receptor beta chains presented below share a single source sample, sequenced in a study of shared clonotypes between healthy human individuals. Clones were sequenced by immunoSEQ multiplex PCR, and TCRdb holds only the in-frame ones, with some missing. The sample contains hundreds of thousands of clones, around 96% of which appear only once. It was CD45RO-negative cells, positively selected for CCR7, that made up naive CD8 cells, with terminally differentiated effector memory CD45RA+ cells excluded. The sample was naive CD8+ T cells sorted from blood. These receptors were taken from a woman younger than 45 in good health.

The CDR3 region has the DNA TGTGCCAGCAGCTTATCGGCAGGGTGGGATGTGGGTGAGCAGTTCTTC. Encoded protein: CASSLSAGWDVGEQFF. This chain joins TRBV11-2 and TRBJ2-1; D is possibly TRBD1 (5 bases). The CDR3 is 16 residues long. CDR1 and CDR2 (germline): SGHAT, FQNNGV. The ends were cut back, 2 bases at V and 9 bases at J, with 20 bases in the middle.

The chain uses TRBV4-1 and TRBJ2-1, with TRBD2 identical over 11 bases. The CDR3 has 20 residues. The germline V gene has CDR1 MGHRA and CDR2 YSYEKL. The J segment lost 0 bases and the V segment lost 5 bases, leaving 15 bases of the junction unmatched. CDR3 loop: CASSYTWTSGSRSSYNEQFF. CDR3 DNA sequence: TGCGCCAGCAGCTATACCTGGACTAGCGGGTCAAGAAGCTCCTACAATGAGCAGTTCTTC.

V is TRBV10-3 and J is TRBJ1-4; 7 nucleotides match TRBD1. The V gene end was trimmed by 2 bases and the J gene end by 4 bases; junction bases not matched to a gene: 4. This CDR3 is 15 amino acids long. Germline V gene sequence: CDR1 ENHRY, CDR2 SYGVKD. The CDR3 loop reads CAISEEGTVNEKLFF. CDR3 nucleotide sequence: TGTGCCATCAGTGAGGAGGGGACAGTTAATGAAAAACTGTTTTTT.

This chain connects TRBV11-3 to TRBJ2-7; TRBD1 is a possible D gene (5 bases). The CDR3 is 14 amino acids. V was trimmed by 5 bases and J by 1 base, leaving 12 bases between them. The germline V gene encodes CDR1 SGHNT and CDR2 YENEEA. The CDR3 DNA reads TGTGCCAGCAGCCCGGCGGACACATCCTACGAGCAGTACTTC. This codes for CASSPADTSYEQYF.

J is TRBJ2-3 and V is TRBV6-6, with 11 bases matching TRBD2. CDR3 length: 15 amino acids. Germline V gives CDR1 MNHNY, CDR2 SVGAGI (reference sequence). Trimming at V came to 5 bases and at J to 5 bases, leaving 6 bases not matched to a gene. CDR3 region: CASSLQLAGVDTQYF. CDR3 DNA sequence: TGTGCCAGCAGTCTCCAACTAGCGGGAGTAGATACGCAGTATTTT.

The chain recombines TRBV5-4 with TRBJ2-2; weak D call: TRBD1 (8 bases). The germline V gene encodes CDR1 SGHNT and CDR2 YYREEE (reference sequence). V was cut by 4 bases and J by 4 bases, with 17 bases left in between. The CDR3 contains 16 residues. The CDR3 DNA reads TGTGCCAGCAGCGATATACAGGGGGGGATCACCGGGGAGCTGTTTTTT. Translation: CASSDIQGGITGELFF.

The chain couples TRBV25-1 to TRBJ2-1, with 8 bases identical to TRBD1. V was clipped by 10 bases and J by 15 bases; unmatched bases: 11. Germline loops: CDR1 MGHDK, CDR2 SYGVNS. This CDR3 comprises 11 residues. CDR3 DNA sequence: TGTGCCACGCAAACAGGGGGTAAGCTGTTCTTC. The encoded protein is CATQTGGKLFF.

This chain connects TRBV7-3 to TRBJ2-1, with 11 bases aligning to TRBD2. Germline trimming cut 0 bases from V and 7 bases from J; bases unmatched to any gene: 2. Germline CDR1 reads SGHTA; CDR2 reads FQGTGA. The CDR3 totals 15 residues. CDR3 nucleotide sequence: TGTGCCAGCAGCTTAACTAGCGGGAGGGCAAATGAGCAGTTCTTC. It codes for CASSLTSGRANEQFF.

With respect to this clone: The same CDR3 is also encoded by other DNA sequences in this sample. The rearrangement links TRBV27 to TRBJ2-1; 7 nucleotides align to TRBD2. The germline V gene has CDR1 MNHEY and CDR2 SMNVEV (reference sequence). Trimming cost V 2 bases and J 0 bases; bases outside gene matches: 1. The length of the CDR3 is 15 residues. CDR3 region: CASSLGGSSYNEQFF. The CDR3 bases are TGTGCCAGCAGTTTAGGCGGGAGCTCCTACAATGAGCAGTTCTTC.

This clone has only one observation. The chain recombines TRBV12-5 with TRBJ1-5; a possible D gene is TRBD1 (5 bases). Germline loops: CDR1 LGHNT, CDR2 FRNRAP. The ends were cut back, 1 base at V and 0 bases at J, with 16 bases in the middle. The CDR3 consists of 18 residues. The CDR3 here is CASGLGTRGRYSNQPQHF. The CDR3 DNA sequence: TGTGCTAGTGGTTTGGGTACTAGGGGTCGTTATAGCAATCAGCCCCAGCATTTT.

This clone appeared a single time. The chain carries TRBV5-4 and TRBJ1-2; no definite D call. The length of the CDR3 is 15 residues. V was pared by 0 bases and J by 3 bases, with 12 bases between. Germline-derived CDR1 and CDR2 are SGHNT and YYREEE (reference sequence). DNA of the CDR3: TGTGCCAGCAGCTTGGCCCGGGCATGGGACTATGGCTACACCTTC. Its translation: CASSLARAWDYGYTF.

This sequence joins TRBV11-2 and TRBJ2-5; tentative D call: TRBD1 (5 bases). The better agreement between TRBJ2-7 and the DNA end casts doubt on the J call. The germline V gene has CDR1 SGHAT and CDR2 FQNNGV. CDR3 length equals 13 residues. This chain's CDR3 is CASSPGTGGEQYF. The CDR3 DNA follows: TGTGCCAGCAGCCCAGGCACAGGTGGCGAGCAGTACTTC.

A remark on this clone: Different DNA sequences within this sample yield the same CDR3. V and J are TRBV28 and TRBJ2-7; D gene ambiguous. In germline, CDR1 is MDHEN, CDR2 SYDVKM. CDR3 length: 13 residues. V was trimmed by 5 bases and J by 1 base, leaving 9 bases between them. The CDR3 nucleotides are TGTGCCAGCAGTCTGGCGTCTTCCTACGAGCAGTACTTC. Its protein is CASSLASSYEQYF.

This clone was seen more than once but under ten times. The V gene is TRBV27, the J gene TRBJ2-7; maybe TRBD1 (5 bases). Trimming stripped 6 bases from V and 5 bases from J, with 11 bases between. The germline V gene has CDR1 MNHEY and CDR2 SMNVEV (reference sequence). The CDR3 has 12 amino acids. CDR3 coding DNA: TGTGCCAGCAGCTCTACCAGGGACGAGCAGTACTTC. Protein product: CASSSTRDEQYF.

J is TRBJ2-5 and V is TRBV9; D may be TRBD1 (7 bases). Judging by the DNA end, TRBJ2-7 fits better; the J call may be wrong. The CDR3 covers 14 residues. The germline gives CDR1 SGDLS, CDR2 YYNGEE. This CDR3 reads CASSVGGTDSEQYF. As DNA, the CDR3 is TGTGCCAGCAGCGTAGGCGGGACAGATTCCGAGCAGTACTTC.

This clone was recorded a few times. The J gene is TRBJ1-5, the V gene TRBV27, with D possibly TRBD1 on 5 matching bases. V lost 4 bases and J lost 5, with 6 bases in between. Germline CDR1 and CDR2: MNHEY and SMNVEV (reference sequence). This CDR3 comprises 12 residues. Written as DNA, the CDR3 is TGTGCCAGCAGTTCAGGGTATCAGCCCCAGCATTTT. Translation gives CASSSGYQPQHF.

The V and J genes are TRBV10-3 and TRBJ2-7; D is ambiguous. This CDR3 region has 16 residues. V was shortened by 0 bases and J by 1 base, with 13 bases between the two germline ends. Germline CDR1 reads ENHRY; CDR2 reads SYGVKD. CDR3 bases: TGTGCCATCAGTGAGTCCCCAGGCTTACCTTCCTACGAGCAGTACTTC. This encodes CAISESPGLPSYEQYF.

The chain recombines TRBV7-9 with TRBJ2-1, with D possibly matching TRBD1 (5 bases). Germline CDR1 and CDR2: SEHNR and FQNEAQ (reference sequence). The CDR3 is made up of 13 amino acids. Trimming left V 5 bases short and J 4 bases short, with 9 bases between. Here the CDR3 reads CASSGRQYNEQFF. The CDR3 region has the DNA TGTGCCAGCAGCGGCCGACAGTACAATGAGCAGTTCTTC.